A single sample is the source of the 28 T cell receptor beta chains below, sequenced in a study of blood T cell repertoires in COVID-19. This table comes from immunoSEQ multiplex PCR, and its TCRdb copy is limited to in-frame clones, with some not included. The data contain fewer than 300,000 clones, about 91% of them singletons. Sample: PBMCs or T cells enriched from blood (not recorded which). All receptors derive from a middle-aged woman with acute COVID-19.

The V and J genes are TRBV5-1 and TRBJ2-7, with 7 bases identical to TRBD1. Germline lookup yields CDR1 SGHRS and CDR2 YFSETQ. The CDR3 spans 14 residues. V trimming: 7 bases; J trimming: 3 bases; junction bases outside the gene matches: 10. As DNA, the CDR3 is TGCGCCAGCGCACCCGGACAGGATAGCTACGAGCAGTACGTC. Amino acid sequence: CASAPGQDSYEQYV.

The CDR3 loop reads CSVESAGEYTDTQYF. DNA for the CDR3: TGCAGCGTTGAATCGGCGGGGGAGTACACAGATACGCAGTATTTT. V is TRBV29-1 and J is TRBJ2-3, with TRBD2 identical over 7 bases. Germline assignment: CDR1 SQVTM and CDR2 ANQGSEA. This CDR3 is 15 amino acids long. Trimming removed 2 bases from V and 2 bases from J; junction bases left unmatched: 7.

The chain is built from TRBV6-5 and TRBJ2-7, with TRBD1 as a possible D gene (5 bases). CDR1 MNHEY and CDR2 SVGAGI come from the germline V gene. Trimming stripped 5 bases from V and 4 bases from J, with 12 bases between. This CDR3 comprises 13 residues. The CDR3 coding sequence is TGTGCCAGCAGTCCATACGACAGATACGAGCAGTACGTC. Translating it yields CASSPYDRYEQYV.

The chain uses TRBV7-8 and TRBJ1-1; 8 bases are a match to TRBD1. Trimming removed 4 bases from V and 8 bases from J; junction bases left unmatched: 6. The CDR3 extends over 13 amino acids. The germline V gene encodes CDR1 SGHVS and CDR2 FQNEAQ. The CDR3 DNA reads as TGTGCCAGCAGCTCATTCGGACAGGGCGAAGCTTTCTTT. It codes for CASSSFGQGEAFF.

The chain has TRBV5-4 and TRBJ2-7; 8 bases fit TRBD1. V was clipped by 4 bases and J by 3 bases; unmatched bases: 12. Germline V gene lookup returns CDR1 SGHNT and CDR2 YYREEE (reference sequence). The CDR3 sequence is 16 residues long. DNA of the CDR3: TGTGCCAGCAGCGCACTCCCCAGGGGGCGCATCTACGAGCAGTACTTC. This encodes CASSALPRGRIYEQYF.

The chain joins TRBV27 to TRBJ1-1, with 9 nucleotides matching TRBD1. The CDR3 totals 17 residues. J gave up 3 bases and V 7 bases, and 15 bases lay outside the gene matches. The germline V gene encodes CDR1 MNHEY and CDR2 SMNVEV (reference sequence). CDR3: CASTPRTGEEGYTEAFF. CDR3 coding DNA: TGTGCCAGCACCCCCCGGACAGGGGAGGAGGGTTACACTGAAGCTTTCTTT.

V gene TRBV5-6 combines with J gene TRBJ1-5, with TRBD1 matching 9 bases. The CDR3 spans 14 residues. V was pared by 4 bases and J by 4 bases, with 3 bases of the junction left unmatched. Per the germline V gene, CDR1 is SGHDT and CDR2 is YYEEEE. The CDR3: CASSAGTGNQPQHF. In nucleotides, the CDR3 is TGTGCCAGCAGCGCCGGGACAGGGAATCAGCCCCAGCATTTT.

J is TRBJ2-1 and V is TRBV28, with 10 bases fitting TRBD2. Germline assignment: CDR1 MDHEN and CDR2 SYDVKM. The CDR3 covers 15 residues. J was trimmed by 6 bases and V by 6 bases; bases with no gene match: 8. This CDR3 reads CASRPLAGEVNEQFF. In nucleotides, the CDR3 is TGTGCCAGCAGACCCCTAGCGGGAGAGGTCAATGAGCAGTTCTTC.

V usage is TRBV18 and J usage is TRBJ1-2; weak D call: TRBD1 (6 bases). The CDR3 sequence is 17 residues long. Germline-derived CDR1 and CDR2 are KGHSH and LQKENI. V was pared by 1 base and J by 3 bases, with 18 bases between. CDR3 protein: CASSPLGGGRLDYGYTF. As DNA, the CDR3 is TGTGCCAGCTCACCACTTGGCGGGGGGCGCTTAGACTATGGCTACACCTTC.

This rearrangement joins TRBV3-1 (or the pseudogene TRBV3-2) to TRBJ2-3; D possibly corresponds to TRBD2 (5 bases). Germline CDR1 reads LGHDT; CDR2 reads YNNKEL (reference sequence). The V end lost 1 base, the J end lost 1 base, and 12 bases lay between the germline ends. CDR3 size: 16 residues. The CDR3 protein is CASSQVASRGTDTQYF. Here the CDR3 DNA reads TGTGCCAGCAGCCAAGTCGCTAGCCGGGGCACAGATACGCAGTATTTT.

The rearrangement links TRBV12-5 to TRBJ2-5; D is unresolved. The CDR3 runs to 15 residues. V lost 4 bases to trimming and J lost 4 bases, with 16 bases between them. Germline V gives CDR1 LGHNT, CDR2 FRNRAP. CDR3 nucleotides: TGTGCTAGTGGTTCCTACCTCTCCGCGGCAGAGACCCAGTACTTC. It translates to CASGSYLSAAETQYF.

The chain has TRBV19 and TRBJ2-1; a possible D gene is TRBD1 (6 bases). This CDR3 region has 14 residues. The germline V and J ends were trimmed by 2 bases and 15 bases, with 20 bases remaining between them. Per the germline V gene, CDR1 is LNHDA and CDR2 is SQIVND (reference sequence). DNA of the CDR3: TGTGCCAGTAGTATAATTTTGGACAGAAGTCTAAGGTTCTTC. Translated: CASSIILDRSLRFF.

The rearrangement links TRBV28 to TRBJ2-1; D gene ambiguous. Looked up from germline, CDR1 is MDHEN and CDR2 is SYDVKM. CDR3 length: 16 amino acids. The V gene lost 6 bases and the J gene lost 0 bases, with 15 bases spanning the gap. The CDR3 loop is CASSLGGGGSYNEQFF. As DNA, the CDR3 is TGTGCCAGCAGCCTCGGTGGCGGCGGCTCCTACAATGAGCAGTTCTTC.

This sequence joins TRBV7-3 and TRBJ2-1; 8 nucleotides match TRBD2. V lost 6 bases and J lost 2; bases outside the gene matches: 9. The CDR3 runs 16 residues. The germline gives CDR1 SGHTA, CDR2 FQGTGA. CDR3 coding DNA: TGTGCCAGCAGTCTTAAAGCGGGAGTGACCTACAATGAGCAGTTCTTC. Protein: CASSLKAGVTYNEQFF.

The CDR3 coding sequence is TGTGCCAGCACCCTAGCGGGGGGGCAAGAGACCCAGTACTTC. Protein: CASTLAGGQETQYF. The chain joins TRBV9 to TRBJ2-5; TRBD2 aligns across 12 bases. With V trimmed by 6 bases and J by 2 bases, 2 bases remained unmatched. This CDR3 spans 14 amino acids. Looked up from germline, CDR1 is SGDLS and CDR2 is YYNGEE.

The V gene is TRBV5-1, the J gene TRBJ1-4; D is unresolved. V shed 2 bases and J shed 0 bases, with 5 bases lying between them. CDR1 and CDR2 from the germline V gene are SGHRS and YFSETQ. The CDR3 is 14 residues long. The CDR3 loop reads CASSFLSTNEKLFF. In nucleotides, the CDR3 is TGCGCCAGCAGCTTCCTGTCAACTAATGAAAAACTGTTTTTT.

The chain is built from TRBV15 and TRBJ1-3, with 7 bases that match TRBD1. This CDR3 spans 19 amino acids. V gave up 1 base and J gave up 0 bases; unmatched junction bases: 12. Germline V gene lookup returns CDR1 LNHNV and CDR2 YYDKDF (reference sequence). The CDR3 loop reads CATSRGNRDRPLSGNTIYF. As DNA, the CDR3 is TGTGCCACCAGCAGAGGTAACCGGGACAGACCTCTCTCTGGAAACACCATATATTTT.

The chain carries TRBV27 and TRBJ1-1, with D possibly TRBD1 on 6 matching bases. The germline V and J ends were trimmed by 7 bases and 4 bases, with 10 bases remaining between them. Germline CDR1 reads MNHEY; CDR2 reads SMNVEV (reference sequence). The CDR3 runs to 12 residues. The CDR3 region has the DNA TGTGCCAGCAAAATAGGGGGCACTGAAGCTTTCTTT. It encodes CASKIGGTEAFF.

CDR3 region: CASNQMRANEQYF. The DNA for the CDR3 is TGTGCCAGCAATCAAATGAGGGCGAACGAGCAGTACTTC. The chain has TRBV6-5 and TRBJ2-7; possibly TRBD2 for D (5 bases). V lost 7 bases, J lost 5 bases, and 15 bases lay in between. Germline V gene data show CDR1 as MNHEY and CDR2 as SVGAGI. This CDR3 is built from 13 residues.

This sequence joins TRBV19 and TRBJ1-6, with D unclear. This CDR3 region has 16 residues. Deletions cut 3 bases from V and 9 bases from J, with 18 bases between. Germline V lookup: CDR1 LNHDA, CDR2 SQIVND (reference sequence). The CDR3 loop is CASSIFPVRGGSPLHF. In nucleotides, the CDR3 is TGTGCCAGTAGTATTTTTCCGGTCAGAGGAGGTTCACCCCTCCACTTT.

V gene TRBV5-1 combines with J gene TRBJ1-1; possibly TRBD1 for D (5 bases). From germline, CDR1 is SGHRS and CDR2 YFSETQ. CDR3 length: 16 residues. The ends were cut back, 1 base at V and 0 bases at J, with 13 bases in the middle. CDR3 coding DNA: TGCGCCAGCAGCTTGTATAGGGGCGGGATGAACACTGAAGCTTTCTTT. It specifies CASSLYRGGMNTEAFF.

V usage is TRBV3-1 (or the pseudogene TRBV3-2) and J usage is TRBJ1-2; no definite D call. Germline CDR1 reads LGHDT; CDR2 reads YNNKEL (reference sequence). This CDR3 has 14 amino acids. V lost 3 bases and J lost 0, with 8 bases in between. CDR3: CASSQFSSNYGYTF. CDR3 nucleotide sequence: TGTGCCAGCAGCCAGTTCTCTTCTAACTATGGCTACACCTTC.

The rearrangement links TRBV18 to TRBJ2-7; TRBD1 agrees at 9 bases. The V gene's germline CDR1 is KGHSH and CDR2 LQKENI. CDR3 length: 15 residues. The V and J ends lost 3 bases and 5 bases, in that order; junction bases with no gene match: 8. CDR3 coding DNA: TGTGCCAGCTCACCGCCCGGGACAGGGTATAACGAGCAGTACTTC. Protein: CASSPPGTGYNEQYF.

This chain links TRBV29-1 with TRBJ2-1; TRBD1 might be the D (6 bases). The CDR3 loop spans 13 amino acids. Germline V gene sequence: CDR1 SQVTM, CDR2 ANQGSEA. Trimming took off 4 bases at V and 3 bases at J, with 10 bases between the two ends. This chain's CDR3 is CSVAGAIYNEQFF. The CDR3 DNA is TGCAGCGTTGCAGGGGCGATCTACAATGAGCAGTTCTTC.

This rearrangement joins TRBV10-3 to TRBJ1-5, with D perhaps TRBD1 (6 bases). The CDR3 is 13 amino acids. Germline loops: CDR1 ENHRY, CDR2 SYGVKD. Trimming stripped 9 bases from V and 3 bases from J, with 12 bases between. The CDR3 protein is CAIAGEPNQPQHF. In DNA, the CDR3 is TGTGCCATTGCAGGGGAACCCAATCAGCCCCAGCATTTT.

This sequence joins TRBV27 and TRBJ1-2; D perhaps matches TRBD1 (5 bases). This CDR3 has 16 amino acids. V gave up 3 bases and J gave up 8 bases, with 22 bases separating them. Germline V gives CDR1 MNHEY, CDR2 SMNVEV (reference sequence). CDR3 nucleotide sequence: TGTGCCAGCAGTTTCTTAGGCACAGGCCATAAGGAGGGCTACACCTTC. It specifies CASSFLGTGHKEGYTF.

The chain joins TRBV18 to TRBJ1-3, with 7 bases identical to TRBD1. After removal of 0 bases from V and 2 bases from J, the junction contained 1 base not matched to a gene. Germline V CDR1 and CDR2: KGHSH, LQKENI. This CDR3 has 15 amino acids. The CDR3 DNA is TGTGCCAGCTCACCACCCGACAGGGCTGGAAACACCATATATTTT. Its protein is CASSPPDRAGNTIYF.

The chain is built from TRBV6-4 and TRBJ2-5; a weak D match, TRBD1 (5 bases). The germline V and J ends were trimmed by 6 bases and 5 bases, with 13 bases remaining between them. This CDR3 is 13 amino acids long. The germline V gene has CDR1 MRHNA and CDR2 SNTAGT. The CDR3 loop is CASSRQSGETQYF. Here the CDR3 DNA reads TGTGCCAGCAGCCGGCAATCAGGGGAGACCCAGTACTTC.